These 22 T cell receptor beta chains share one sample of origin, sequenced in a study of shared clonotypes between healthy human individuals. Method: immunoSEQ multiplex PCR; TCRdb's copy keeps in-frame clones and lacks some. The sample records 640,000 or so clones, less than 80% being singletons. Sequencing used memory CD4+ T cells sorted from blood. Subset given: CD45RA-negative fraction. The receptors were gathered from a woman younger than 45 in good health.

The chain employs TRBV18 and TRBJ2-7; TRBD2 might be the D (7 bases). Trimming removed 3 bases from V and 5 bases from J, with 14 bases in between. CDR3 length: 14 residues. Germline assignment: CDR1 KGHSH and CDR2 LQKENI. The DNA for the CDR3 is TGTGCCAGCTCACCTAGGTGGGAGGGGGACGAGCAGTACTTC. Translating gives CASSPRWEGDEQYF.

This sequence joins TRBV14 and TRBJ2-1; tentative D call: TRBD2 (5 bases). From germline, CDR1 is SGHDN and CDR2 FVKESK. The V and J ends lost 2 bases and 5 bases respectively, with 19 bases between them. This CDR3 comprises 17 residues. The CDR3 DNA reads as TGTGCCAGCAGCCAACTTTTGGGGAGACCCGGGAACAATGAGCAGTTCTTC. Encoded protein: CASSQLLGRPGNNEQFF.

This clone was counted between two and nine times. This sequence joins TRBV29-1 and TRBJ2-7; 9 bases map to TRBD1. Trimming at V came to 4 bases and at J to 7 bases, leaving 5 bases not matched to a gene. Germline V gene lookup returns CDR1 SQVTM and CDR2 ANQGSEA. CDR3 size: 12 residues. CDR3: CSVGTGDREQYF. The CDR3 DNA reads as TGCAGCGTTGGGACAGGGGATAGGGAGCAGTACTTC.

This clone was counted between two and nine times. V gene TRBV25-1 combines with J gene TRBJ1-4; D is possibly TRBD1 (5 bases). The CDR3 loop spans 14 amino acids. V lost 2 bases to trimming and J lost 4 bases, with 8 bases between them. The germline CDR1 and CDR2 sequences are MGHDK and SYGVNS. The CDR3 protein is CASSEGGGNEKLFF. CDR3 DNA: TGTGCCAGCAGTGAAGGTGGGGGTAATGAAAAACTGTTTTTT.

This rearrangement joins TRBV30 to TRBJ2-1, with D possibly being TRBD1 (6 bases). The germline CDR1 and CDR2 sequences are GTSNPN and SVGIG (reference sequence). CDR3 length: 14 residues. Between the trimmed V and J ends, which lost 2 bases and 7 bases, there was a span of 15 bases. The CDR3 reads CAWSRDIIWNEQFF. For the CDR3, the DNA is TGTGCCTGGAGTAGGGACATTATCTGGAATGAGCAGTTCTTC.

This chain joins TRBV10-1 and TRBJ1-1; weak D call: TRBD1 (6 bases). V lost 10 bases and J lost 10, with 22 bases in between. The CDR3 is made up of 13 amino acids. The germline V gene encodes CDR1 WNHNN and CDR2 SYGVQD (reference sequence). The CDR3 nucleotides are TGCGCCAAGACAGGCCGTTGCTCATCCGGAGCTTTCTTT. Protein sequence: CAKTGRCSSGAFF.

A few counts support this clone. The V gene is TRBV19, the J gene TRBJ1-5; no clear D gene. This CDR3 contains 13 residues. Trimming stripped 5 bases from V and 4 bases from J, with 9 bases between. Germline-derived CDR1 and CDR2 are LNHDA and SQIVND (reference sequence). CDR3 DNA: TGTGCCAGTAGTTTCCTGTTTAATCAGCCCCAGCATTTT. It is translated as CASSFLFNQPQHF.

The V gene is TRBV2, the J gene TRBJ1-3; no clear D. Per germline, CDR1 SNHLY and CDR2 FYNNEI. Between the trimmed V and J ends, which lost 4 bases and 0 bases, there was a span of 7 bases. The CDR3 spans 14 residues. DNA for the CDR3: TGTGCCAGCAGTGGAGTGTTCTCTGGAAACACCATATATTTT. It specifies CASSGVFSGNTIYF.

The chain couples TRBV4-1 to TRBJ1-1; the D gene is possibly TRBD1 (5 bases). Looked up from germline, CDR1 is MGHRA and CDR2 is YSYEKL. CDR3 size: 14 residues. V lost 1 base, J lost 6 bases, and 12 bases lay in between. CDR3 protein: CASSQVGREPEAFF. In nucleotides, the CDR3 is TGCGCCAGCAGCCAAGTGGGCAGGGAGCCTGAAGCTTTCTTT.

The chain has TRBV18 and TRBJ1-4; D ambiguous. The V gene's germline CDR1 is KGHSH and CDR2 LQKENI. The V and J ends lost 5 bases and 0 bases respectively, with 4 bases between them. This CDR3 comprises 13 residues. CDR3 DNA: TGTGCCAGCTCAACATCAACTAATGAAAAACTGTTTTTT. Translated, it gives CASSTSTNEKLFF. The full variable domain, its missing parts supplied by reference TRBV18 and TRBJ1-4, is NAGVMQNPRHLVRRRGQEARLRCSPMKGHSHVYWYRQLPEEGLKFMVYLQKENIIDESGMPKERFSAEFPKEGPSILRIQQVVRGDSAAYFCASSTSTNEKLFFGSGTQLSVL.

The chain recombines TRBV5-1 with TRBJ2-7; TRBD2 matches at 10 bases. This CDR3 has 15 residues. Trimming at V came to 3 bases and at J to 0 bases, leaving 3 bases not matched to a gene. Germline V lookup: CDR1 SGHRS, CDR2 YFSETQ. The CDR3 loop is CASSSGLAASYEQYF. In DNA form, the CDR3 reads TGCGCCAGCAGCTCCGGACTAGCGGCCTCCTACGAGCAGTACTTC.

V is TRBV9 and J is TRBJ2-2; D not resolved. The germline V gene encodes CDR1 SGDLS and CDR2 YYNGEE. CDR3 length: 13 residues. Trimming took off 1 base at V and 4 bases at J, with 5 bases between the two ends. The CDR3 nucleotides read TGTGCCAGCAGCGTATGGGTCACCGGGGAGCTGTTTTTT. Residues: CASSVWVTGELFF.

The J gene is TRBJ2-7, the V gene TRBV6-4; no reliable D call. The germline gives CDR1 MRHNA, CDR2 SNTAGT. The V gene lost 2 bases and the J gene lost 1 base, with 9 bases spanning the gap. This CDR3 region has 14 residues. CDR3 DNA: TGTGCCAGCAGTGACATGACGGTGTCCTACGAGCAGTACTTC. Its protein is CASSDMTVSYEQYF.

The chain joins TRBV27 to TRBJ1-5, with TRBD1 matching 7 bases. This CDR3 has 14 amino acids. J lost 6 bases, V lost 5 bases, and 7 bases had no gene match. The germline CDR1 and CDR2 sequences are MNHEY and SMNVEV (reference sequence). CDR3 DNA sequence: TGTGCCAGCAGTCGCGACAGGGCCGCTCAGCCCCAGCATTTT. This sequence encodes CASSRDRAAQPQHF.

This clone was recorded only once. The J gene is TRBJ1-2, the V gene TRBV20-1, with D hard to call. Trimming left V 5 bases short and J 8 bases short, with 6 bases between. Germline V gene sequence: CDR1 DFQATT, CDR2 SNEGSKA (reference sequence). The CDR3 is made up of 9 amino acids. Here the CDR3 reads CSAAGGYTF. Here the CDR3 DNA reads TGCAGTGCTGCGGGGGGCTACACCTTC.

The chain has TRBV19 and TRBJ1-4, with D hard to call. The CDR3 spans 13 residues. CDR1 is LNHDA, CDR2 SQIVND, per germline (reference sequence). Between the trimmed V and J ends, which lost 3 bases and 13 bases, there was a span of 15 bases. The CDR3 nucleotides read TGTGCCAGTAGTATGTCGGAGGTCCGGCGACTGTTTTTT. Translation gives CASSMSEVRRLFF. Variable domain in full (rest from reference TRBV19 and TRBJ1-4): DGGITQSPKYLFRKEGQNVTLSCEQNLNHDAMYWYRQDPGQGLRLIYYSQIVNDFQKGDIAEGYSVSREKKESFPLTVTSAQKNPTAFYLCASSMSEVRRLFFGSGTQLSVL.

The CDR3 sequence is CASSQGIAGVDEQFF. The CDR3 DNA follows: TGTGCCAGCTCACAGGGGATAGCGGGAGTCGATGAGCAGTTCTTC. This chain uses TRBV18 with TRBJ2-1, with 9 bases aligning to TRBD2. Germline values: CDR1 KGHSH, CDR2 LQKENI. V lost 4 bases and J lost 8; bases outside the gene matches: 9. CDR3 length: 15 residues. Full variable domain (rest looked up from reference TRBV18 and TRBJ2-1): NAGVMQNPRHLVRRRGQEARLRCSPMKGHSHVYWYRQLPEEGLKFMVYLQKENIIDESGMPKERFSAEFPKEGPSILRIQQVVRGDSAAYFCASSQGIAGVDEQFFGPGTRLTVL.

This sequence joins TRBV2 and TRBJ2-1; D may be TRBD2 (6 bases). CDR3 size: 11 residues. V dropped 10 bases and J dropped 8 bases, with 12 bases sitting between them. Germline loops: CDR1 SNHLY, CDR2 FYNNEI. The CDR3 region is CAIGGEYEQFF. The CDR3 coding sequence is TGTGCCATAGGCGGGGAGTATGAGCAGTTCTTC.

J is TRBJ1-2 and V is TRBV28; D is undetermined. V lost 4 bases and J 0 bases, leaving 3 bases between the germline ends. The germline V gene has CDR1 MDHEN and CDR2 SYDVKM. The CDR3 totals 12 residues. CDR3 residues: CASSSSNYGYTF. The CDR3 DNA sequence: TGTGCCAGCAGTTCCTCTAACTATGGCTACACCTTC.

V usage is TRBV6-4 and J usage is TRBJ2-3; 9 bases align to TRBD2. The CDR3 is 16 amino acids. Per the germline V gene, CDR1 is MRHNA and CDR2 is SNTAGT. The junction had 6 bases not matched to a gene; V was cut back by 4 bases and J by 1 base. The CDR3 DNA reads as TGTGCCAGCAGTGGCATAGCGGGAGAGGGCACAGATACGCAGTATTTT. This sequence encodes CASSGIAGEGTDTQYF.

The CDR3 is CASSLWGQYEQYF. The CDR3 DNA sequence: TGTGCCAGCAGCTTATGGGGCCAGTACGAGCAGTACTTC. V gene TRBV7-2 combines with J gene TRBJ2-7; D is possibly TRBD1 (5 bases). The V and J ends lost 2 bases and 4 bases respectively, with 9 bases between them. This CDR3 spans 13 amino acids. Germline V gene sequence: CDR1 SGHTA, CDR2 FQGNSA.

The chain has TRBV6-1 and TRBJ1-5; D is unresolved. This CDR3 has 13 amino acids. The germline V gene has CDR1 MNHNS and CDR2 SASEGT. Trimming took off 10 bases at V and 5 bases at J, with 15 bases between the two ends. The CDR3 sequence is CAIGASFDQPQHF. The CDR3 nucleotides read TGTGCCATAGGAGCGAGCTTTGATCAGCCCCAGCATTTT.